This is a list of T cell receptor beta chains from one sample in a study of blood T cell repertoires in COVID-19. Sequencing used immunoSEQ multiplex PCR; TCRdb keeps in-frame clones, though not all of them. Of 25,000 to 35,000 clones listed, approximately 91% are singletons. What was sequenced was peripheral blood. These receptor sequences come from a human donor in a cohort sampled during active COVID-19. Both conserved end residues are trimmed from each CDR3.

V gene	J gene	CDR3 protein
TRBV7-8	TRBJ2-3	ASSVAVEADTQY
TRBV19	TRBJ1-2	ASSIQPLQGGNYGYT
TRBV6-6	TRBJ2-2	ASSYSRDRGSGELF
TRBV5-1	TRBJ2-3	ASTAMRTSTDTQY
TRBV19	TRBJ2-1	ATKVFGPTRSSYNEQF
TRBV21-1	TRBJ2-7	ASIPLEQY
TRBV4-1	TRBJ1-1	ASSQERFMNTEAF
TRBV6-8	TRBJ2-7	ASRGGLAASYEQY
TRBV5-1	TRBJ2-1	ASSPPGDEQF
TRBV29-1	TRBJ1-5	SAEPQGHRDQPQH
TRBV6-2/TRBV6-3	TRBJ1-2	ASSTPGQGLYGYT
TRBV7-8	TRBJ1-4	ASSFKPVATNEKLF
TRBV7-2	TRBJ2-7	ASSLERSRAYEQY
TRBV7-3	TRBJ2-5	ASSSGRSGETQY
TRBV15	TRBJ2-7	ATSDARAGGAWNEQY
TRBV9	TRBJ2-3	ASSLGTSGADTQY
TRBV4-2	TRBJ1-5	ASSQGNSLNQPQH